The sequence of this TCR beta chain was determined in a study of cytomegalovirus exposure and HLA in healthy donors. Findings of the study overall: Most sequenced TCRs were rare (though some public TCRs occurred in many donors). Immune exposure information available was restricted to CMV serostatus. Among the CMV-associated chains, three were confirmed in vitro as specific for CMV antigens.

Worth noting for this clone: Its target is not known.

The PCR had 60 Vbeta and 13 Jbeta primers. In the source study's methods: An analysis that came later counted tens of millions of unique TCR beta chains, some 11 million shared. The table came from immunoSEQ multiplex PCR; TCRdb's copy has only in-frame clones and leaves some out. That table supplies the V and J calls and clone size; D and trimming were determined from the DNA. The sample has 77,000 or so clones; approximately 82% are singletons. The CDR3 runs to 14 residues. The trim removed 4 bases at V and 3 bases at J, leaving 3 bases unmatched. Germline V gene lookup returns CDR1 SGHTA and CDR2 FQGNSA.

This receptor was obtained from a man in his 70s in good health and CMV-seropositive. The sample was PBMCs. V is TRBV7-2 and J is TRBJ2-7, with 10 bases lining up with TRBD2. The CDR3 nucleotides are TGTGCCAGCAGCTCTAGCGGGGGCCACTACGAGCAGTACTTC. Protein: CASSSSGGHYEQYF.